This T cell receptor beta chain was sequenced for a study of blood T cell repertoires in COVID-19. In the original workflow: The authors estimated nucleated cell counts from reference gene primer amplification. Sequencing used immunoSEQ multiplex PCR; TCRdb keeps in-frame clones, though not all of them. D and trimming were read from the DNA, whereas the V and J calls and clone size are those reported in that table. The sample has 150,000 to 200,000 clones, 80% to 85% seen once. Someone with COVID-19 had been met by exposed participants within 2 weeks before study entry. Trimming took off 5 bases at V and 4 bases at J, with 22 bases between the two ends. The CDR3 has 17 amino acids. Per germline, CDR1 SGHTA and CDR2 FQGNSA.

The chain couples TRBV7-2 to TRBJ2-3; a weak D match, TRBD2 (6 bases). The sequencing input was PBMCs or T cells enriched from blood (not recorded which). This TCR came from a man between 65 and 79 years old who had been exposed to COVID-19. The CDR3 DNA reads TGTGCCAGCAGCCTCCTAAGGCGGGGAGGTGCCTCAGATACGCAGTATTTT. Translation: CASSLLRRGGASDTQYF.